Only one count was recorded for the clone carrying this T cell receptor (beta chain). Germline values: CDR1 MNHNS, CDR2 SASEGT. V dropped 4 bases and J dropped 0; count of bases not matched to a gene: 7. The CDR3 totals 17 residues. The sample comes from a study of blood T cell repertoires in COVID-19. Study in general: Samples of COVID-19 (acute and convalescent) were obtained from the United States, Italy and Spain. PBMCs, B-cell-depleted T cells, or T cells provided the cDNA or gDNA that made up the material.

As originally analysed: Amplification of reference gene primers was used by the study to estimate nucleated cell counts. Libraries were prepared by immunoSEQ multiplex PCR; TCRdb keeps only in-frame clonotypes and omits some of them. V and J calls and clone size follow that table, whereas D and trimming were derived from the DNA. Of some 74,000 clones in the sample, around 80% were seen once. The sample was peripheral blood. The chain combines TRBV6-1 with TRBJ2-1; 9 positions agree with TRBD2. The sequence came from a woman of 80 years or more with active or convalescent COVID-19. CDR3 nucleotide sequence: TGTGCCAGCAGTGGACAACTTAGCGGGAGCTCCTACAATGAGCAGTTCTTC. It is translated as CASSGQLSGSSYNEQFF.